The text below deals with one T cell receptor beta chain. Its specificity is not known. The sample originates from a study of radiation and T cells in renal cell carcinoma. Overall study findings and caveats: From baseline, blood top tumor clonotypes peaked at 2 weeks post-radiation. Without pretreatment biopsies, baseline tumor clonotype presence was undetermined.

Time point of the sample: baseline pretreatment blood. Treatment: 15 Gy SBRT to primary tumor, nephrectomy 4 weeks later. Serial blood draws occurred at baseline and 2 and 4 weeks post-SBRT. Clear cell pathology was present in this patient's renal cell carcinoma. CDR1 and CDR2 (germline): SGHNT, YYREEE (reference sequence). The V gene lost 3 bases and the J gene lost 1 base, with 13 bases spanning the gap. This CDR3 has 15 amino acids. Here immunoSEQ multiplex PCR was the method, and the copy in TCRdb shows in-frame clones only, minus some. The top ten clones hold about 7.9% of a sample with 85,000 to 100,000 clones, 65% to 90% of them seen once.

The chain has TRBV5-4 and TRBJ1-2, with D perhaps matching TRBD1 (6 bases). The material sequenced was blood, taken from a patient whose treatment included radiotherapy and nephrectomy. This TCR came from a middle-aged man with renal cell carcinoma. DNA of the CDR3: TGTGCCAGCAGCTGGGCCCGGACAGATAACTATGGCTACACCTTC. This translates into CASSWARTDNYGYTF.